Listed here are 32 T cell receptor beta chains from one sample, sequenced in a study of blood T cell repertoires in COVID-19. The method was immunoSEQ multiplex PCR; TCRdb's version includes in-frame clones alone and lacks a portion of them. The sample consists of 35,000 or so clones, around four fifths of them appearing once. Material: peripheral blood. The source of these receptors is a human donor in a cohort sampled during active or convalescent COVID-19. The donor label of this sample is uncertain.

This chain connects TRBV14 to TRBJ2-7, with a possible D match to TRBD2 (5 bases). The germline V gene encodes CDR1 SGHDN and CDR2 FVKESK. Trimming removed 0 bases from V and 9 bases from J, with 15 bases in between. This CDR3 spans 14 amino acids. CDR3 nucleotide sequence: TGTGCCAGCAGCCAAGAGGTGGTGGCTAGCCCGCAGTACTTC. Protein product: CASSQEVVASPQYF.

Only one count was recorded for this clone. V usage is TRBV24-1 and J usage is TRBJ2-2; D is possibly TRBD1 (6 bases). Germline V gene lookup returns CDR1 KGHDR and CDR2 SFDVKD. V dropped 4 bases and J dropped 2 bases, with 16 bases sitting between them. The CDR3 has 17 amino acids. The CDR3 DNA follows: TGTGCCACCAGTGAGCGTGCCGGGACACGTAACACCGGGGAGCTGTTTTTT. It is translated as CATSERAGTRNTGELFF.

The chain combines TRBV6-6 with TRBJ2-5; D is perhaps TRBD1 (6 bases). V shed 6 bases and J shed 7 bases, with 21 bases lying between them. Germline V gene data show CDR1 as MNHNY and CDR2 as SVGAGI (reference sequence). CDR3 length: 15 residues. CDR3 in DNA: TGTGCCAGCAGCCTCCGACAGCGTCTAGGGGGGACCCAGTACTTC. Translating gives CASSLRQRLGGTQYF.

The chain is built from TRBV29-1 and TRBJ2-1; 12 bases map to TRBD2. The germline V gene has CDR1 SQVTM and CDR2 ANQGSEA. V was clipped by 4 bases and J by 8 bases; unmatched bases: 9. The CDR3 spans 15 residues. DNA for the CDR3: TGCAGCGTTGGGGGGGCTAGCGGGAGGGCCTATGAGCAGTTCTTC. This gives the protein CSVGGASGRAYEQFF.

The chain employs TRBV7-2 and TRBJ2-3; a possible D gene is TRBD2 (7 bases). This CDR3 has 17 amino acids. V shed 2 bases and J shed 0 bases, with 15 bases lying between them. Per the germline V gene, CDR1 is SGHTA and CDR2 is FQGNSA. The DNA for the CDR3 is TGTGCCAGCAGCTTAAGGGGGAGGGGCCTTAGCACAGATACGCAGTATTTT. Encoded protein: CASSLRGRGLSTDTQYF.

The CDR3 DNA reads as TGTGCCAGCAGCCCCTGGGGGGGCCCAAACACCATATATTTT. Translation: CASSPWGGPNTIYF. The V call is TRBV9, the J call TRBJ1-3; D is perhaps TRBD1 (6 bases). The V end was cut by 4 bases, the J end by 6 bases, with 14 bases between. The CDR3 length is 14 residues. Germline assignment: CDR1 SGDLS and CDR2 YYNGEE.

CDR3: CASSAPAGGNYNEQFF. The CDR3 DNA is TGTGCCAGCAGCGCACCAGCGGGAGGGAATTACAATGAGCAGTTCTTC. The chain couples TRBV11-1 to TRBJ2-1, with 10 bases aligning to TRBD2. V dropped 5 bases and J dropped 4; count of bases not matched to a gene: 8. Germline V gives CDR1 SGHAT, CDR2 FQDESV (reference sequence). The CDR3 length is 16 residues.

This chain joins TRBV7-2 and TRBJ2-7; D possibly corresponds to TRBD2 (5 bases). V was cut by 1 base and J by 3 bases, with 13 bases left in between. CDR1 and CDR2 (germline): SGHTA, FQGNSA. CDR3 length: 15 amino acids. The CDR3 protein is CASSLVVGEGYEQYF. In nucleotides, the CDR3 is TGTGCCAGCAGCTTAGTGGTGGGAGAGGGCTACGAGCAGTACTTC.

This chain joins TRBV5-1 and TRBJ1-2, with TRBD1 matching 10 bases. The CDR3 loop spans 15 amino acids. CDR1 and CDR2 from the germline V gene are SGHRS and YFSETQ. Unmatched junction bases numbered 5, after V lost 2 bases and J lost 4 bases. The CDR3 is CASSFPGQGPYGYTF. The CDR3 bases are TGCGCCAGCAGCTTTCCGGGACAGGGGCCCTATGGCTACACCTTC.

This clone is labeled medium-sized. The CDR3 carries no conserved terminal phenylalanine or tryptophan, so it likely arises from a read error. No DNA is shown, since the ends of the CDR3 on it are uncertain; the CDR3 is the one TCRdb lists. The chain is built from TRBV6-1 and TRBJ1-1. Both ends counted, the CDR3 spans 10 residues. Germline V gene data show CDR1 as MNHNS and CDR2 as SASEGT. CDR3 loop: CASSESTPRP.

This clone was detected only once. J is TRBJ1-3 and V is TRBV6-5; 7 bases fit TRBD1. Germline assignment: CDR1 MNHEY and CDR2 SVGAGI. V shed 6 bases and J 0 bases; nucleotides not matched to a gene: 5. The CDR3 is 15 residues long. The chain's CDR3 is CASRMDRSSGNTIYF. The DNA for the CDR3 is TGTGCCAGCAGGATGGACAGGAGCTCTGGAAACACCATATATTTT.

The CDR3 loop reads CASSSAGTGGLLNTEAFF. Written as DNA, the CDR3 is TGTGCCAGCAGCTCCGCCGGGACAGGGGGCCTGCTGAACACTGAAGCTTTCTTT. This rearrangement joins TRBV3-1 (or the pseudogene TRBV3-2) to TRBJ1-1; 12 positions agree with TRBD1. The CDR3 has 18 residues. V lost 5 bases and J lost 0; bases outside the gene matches: 10. The germline V gene has CDR1 LGHDT and CDR2 YNNKEL (reference sequence).

The chain employs TRBV18 and TRBJ1-3; D unclear. Germline CDR1 is KGHSH and CDR2 is LQKENI. The CDR3 contains 16 residues. V was shortened by 0 bases and J by 4 bases, with 13 bases between the two germline ends. The CDR3 DNA reads TGTGCCAGCTCACCACCGACGGGGATAACGGGAAACACCATATATTTT. Translated, it gives CASSPPTGITGNTIYF.

V gene TRBV18 combines with J gene TRBJ1-1; the D is unclear. V was pared by 6 bases and J by 0 bases, with 8 bases between. Germline values: CDR1 KGHSH, CDR2 LQKENI. This CDR3 has 13 residues. CDR3 nucleotide sequence: TGTGCCAGCTCGTCAACATTGAACACTGAAGCTTTCTTT. This sequence encodes CASSSTLNTEAFF.

The genes are TRBV5-1 and TRBJ1-3, with D uncertain. In germline, CDR1 is SGHRS, CDR2 YFSETQ. Trimming cost V 7 bases and J 6 bases, with 20 bases left between them. CDR3 size: 15 residues. CDR3 amino acids: CASRPMGTAQNTIYF. CDR3 nucleotide sequence: TGCGCCAGCCGCCCTATGGGCACGGCCCAAAACACCATATATTTT. The whole variable domain, remainder taken from reference TRBV5-1 and TRBJ1-3, is KAGVTQTPRYLIKTRGQQVTLSCSPISGHRSVSWYQQTPGQGLQFLFEYFSETQRNKGNFPGRFSGRQFSNSRSEMNVSTLELGDSALYLCASRPMGTAQNTIYFGEGSWLTVV.

The chain has TRBV30 and TRBJ1-2; D not certain. Germline V CDR1 and CDR2: GTSNPN, SVGIG (reference sequence). V lost 3 bases and J 4 bases, leaving 9 bases between the germline ends. The CDR3 contains 12 residues. The DNA for the CDR3 is TGTGCCTGGAGCCCCGGGGTCTATGGCTACACCTTC. Translated, it gives CAWSPGVYGYTF.

This chain connects TRBV5-1 to TRBJ2-4, with 7 positions matching TRBD1. Germline CDR1 SGHRS, CDR2 YFSETQ. The length of the CDR3 is 14 residues. The V gene end was trimmed by 0 bases and the J gene end by 4 bases; junction bases not matched to a gene: 1. CDR3 DNA: TGCGCCAGCAGCTTGGGGGACAGTAAAAACATTCAGTACTTC. Translated: CASSLGDSKNIQYF.

Here the CDR3 DNA reads TGTGCCAGCTCAATTTCTGGACAGCGTACAGATACGCAGTATTTT. Translated: CASSISGQRTDTQYF. J is TRBJ2-3 and V is TRBV18, with D possibly TRBD1 on 6 matching bases. Per germline, CDR1 KGHSH and CDR2 LQKENI. The CDR3 length is 15 residues. V lost 5 bases and J 3 bases, leaving 15 bases between the germline ends.

The chain links TRBV20-1 to TRBJ2-3; D might be TRBD2 (5 bases). V was shortened by 3 bases and J by 2 bases, with 12 bases between the two germline ends. Per germline, CDR1 DFQATT and CDR2 SNEGSKA (reference sequence). This CDR3 region has 14 residues. CDR3 DNA: TGCAGTGCTAGTACCCCTGACTACACAGATACGCAGTATTTT. Protein: CSASTPDYTDTQYF.

V gene TRBV19 combines with J gene TRBJ1-5, with D uncertain. The CDR3 has 12 amino acids. Germline lookup yields CDR1 LNHDA and CDR2 SQIVND (reference sequence). V was cut by 4 bases and J by 3 bases, with 4 bases left in between. This chain's CDR3 is CASSTSNQPQHF. The CDR3, as DNA: TGTGCCAGTAGTACTTCCAATCAGCCCCAGCATTTT.

This chain uses TRBV4-3 with TRBJ2-7, with a possible D match to TRBD1 (6 bases). There are 15 residues in the CDR3. Trimming stripped 0 bases from V and 3 bases from J, with 12 bases between. CDR1 LGHNA and CDR2 YSLEER come from the germline V gene. The CDR3 sequence is CASSQDLNRDYEQYF. The CDR3 nucleotides are TGCGCCAGCAGCCAAGATCTAAACAGGGACTACGAGCAGTACTTC.

The chain has TRBV5-1 and TRBJ2-7; D remains unclear. The CDR3 contains 13 residues. V lost 4 bases and J lost 7, with 15 bases in between. The germline CDR1 and CDR2 sequences are SGHRS and YFSETQ. The CDR3 is CASSPVGLLEQYF. The DNA for the CDR3 is TGCGCCAGCAGCCCCGTTGGGCTCCTGGAGCAGTACTTC. Full variable domain (rest looked up from reference TRBV5-1 and TRBJ2-7): KAGVTQTPRYLIKTRGQQVTLSCSPISGHRSVSWYQQTPGQGLQFLFEYFSETQRNKGNFPGRFSGRQFSNSRSEMNVSTLELGDSALYLCASSPVGLLEQYFGPGTRLTVT.

This sequence joins TRBV6-5 and TRBJ2-7; maybe TRBD2 (5 bases). The length of the CDR3 is 13 residues. Germline CDR1 MNHEY, CDR2 SVGAGI. The V end lost 7 bases, the J end lost 9 bases, and 19 bases lay between the germline ends. The CDR3 protein is CASIGPGSYRQYF. The CDR3 DNA follows: TGTGCCAGCATAGGACCGGGATCCTATCGGCAGTACTTC.

The CDR3 bases are TGTGCCAGCAGCCTCAGACAGGGGGTAGTAGCTTTCTTT. The encoded protein is CASSLRQGVVAFF. This chain links TRBV7-2 with TRBJ1-1, with 9 bases identical to TRBD1. V gave up 5 bases and J gave up 10 bases; unmatched junction bases: 8. This CDR3 has 13 residues. From germline, CDR1 is SGHTA and CDR2 FQGNSA.

V and J are TRBV7-2 and TRBJ2-3, with D possibly matching TRBD2 (7 bases). Per germline, CDR1 SGHTA and CDR2 FQGNSA. Trimming removed 0 bases at V and 5 bases at J, with 12 bases between. This CDR3 is built from 15 residues. CDR3 in amino acids: CASSLAGGGVDTQYF. The CDR3, as DNA: TGTGCCAGCAGCTTAGCGGGAGGGGGTGTAGATACGCAGTATTTT.

V is TRBV7-3 and J is TRBJ2-1; TRBD1 matches 7 bases. V shed 0 bases, J shed 8 bases, and the junction held 10 bases outside the gene matches. This CDR3 comprises 16 residues. Germline V gene data show CDR1 as SGHTA and CDR2 as FQGTGA. The CDR3 loop is CASSLTSPRGTHEQFF. Written as DNA, the CDR3 is TGTGCCAGCAGCTTAACGTCGCCCAGGGGGACCCATGAGCAGTTCTTC.

The chain is built from TRBV11-2 and TRBJ2-3; TRBD2 agrees at 10 bases. CDR1 is SGHAT, CDR2 FQNNGV, per germline. The CDR3 totals 14 residues. J gave up 2 bases and V 8 bases, and 4 bases lay outside the gene matches. CDR3 coding DNA: TGTGCCAGCTGCCTAGCGGGAGTCACAGATACGCAGTATTTT. This gives the protein CASCLAGVTDTQYF.

This rearrangement joins TRBV24-1 to TRBJ2-7; 7 bases agree with TRBD1. The CDR3 is made up of 15 amino acids. The V gene end was trimmed by 3 bases and the J gene end by 4 bases; junction bases not matched to a gene: 8. Germline-derived CDR1 and CDR2 are KGHDR and SFDVKD. The CDR3 loop reads CATSDPLTGRYEQYF. CDR3 DNA: TGTGCCACCAGTGATCCACTGACAGGGCGGTACGAGCAGTACTTC.

The chain employs TRBV4-3 and TRBJ1-2; possible D gene TRBD1, 6 bases. CDR1 is LGHNA and CDR2 is YSLEER in the germline V gene. Trimming cost V 0 bases and J 3 bases, with 20 bases left between them. This CDR3 region has 18 residues. CDR3 bases: TGCGCCAGCAGCCAAGATCTACAGGGAACGGTATCAGACTATGGCTACACCTTC. This sequence encodes CASSQDLQGTVSDYGYTF.

This clone was seen ten or more times. J is TRBJ2-6 and V is TRBV14, with D possibly TRBD1 on 5 matching bases. Germline V gene sequence: CDR1 SGHDN, CDR2 FVKESK. The V end lost 2 bases, the J end lost 3 bases, and 11 bases lay between the germline ends. The CDR3 covers 16 residues. The CDR3 here is CASSQTGGDGANVLTF. CDR3 bases: TGTGCCAGCAGCCAAACAGGCGGCGATGGGGCCAACGTCCTGACTTTC.

The V gene is TRBV21-1, the J gene TRBJ2-1; TRBD2, the table's D call, lacks a check against the DNA. TRBV21-1 represents a pseudogene. This CDR3 has 17 amino acids. The CDR3 sequence is CASSKKRREHPYNEQFF. The CDR3, as DNA: TGTGCCAGCAGCAAAAAAAGGCGGGAGCACCCCTACAATGAGCAGTTCTTC.

V usage is TRBV6-6 and J usage is TRBJ1-5; D may be TRBD1 (5 bases). The CDR3 is made up of 14 amino acids. The germline V gene encodes CDR1 MNHNY and CDR2 SVGAGI (reference sequence). V was clipped by 2 bases and J by 6 bases, with 11 bases between them. CDR3 amino acids: CASSYVGTGQPQHF. The DNA of the CDR3 is TGTGCCAGCAGTTACGTCGGGACTGGTCAGCCCCAGCATTTT.